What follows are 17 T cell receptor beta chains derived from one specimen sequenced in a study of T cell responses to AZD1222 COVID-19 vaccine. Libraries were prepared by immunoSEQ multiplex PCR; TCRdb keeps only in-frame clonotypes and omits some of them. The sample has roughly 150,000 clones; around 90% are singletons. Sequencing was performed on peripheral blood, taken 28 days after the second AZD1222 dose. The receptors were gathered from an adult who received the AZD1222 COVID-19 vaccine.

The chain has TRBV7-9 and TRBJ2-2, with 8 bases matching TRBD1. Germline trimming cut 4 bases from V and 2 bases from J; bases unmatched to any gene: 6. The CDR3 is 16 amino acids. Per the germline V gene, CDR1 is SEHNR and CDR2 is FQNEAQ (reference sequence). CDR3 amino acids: CASSSNDRGNTGELFF. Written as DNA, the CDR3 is TGTGCCAGCAGCTCCAACGACAGGGGTAACACCGGGGAGCTGTTTTTT.

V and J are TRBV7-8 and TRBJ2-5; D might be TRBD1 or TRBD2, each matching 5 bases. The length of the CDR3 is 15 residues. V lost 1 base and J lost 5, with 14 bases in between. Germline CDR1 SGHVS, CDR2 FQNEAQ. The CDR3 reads CASSLGGSGAETQYF. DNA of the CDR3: TGTGCCAGCAGCTTAGGTGGGTCCGGGGCGGAGACCCAGTACTTC.

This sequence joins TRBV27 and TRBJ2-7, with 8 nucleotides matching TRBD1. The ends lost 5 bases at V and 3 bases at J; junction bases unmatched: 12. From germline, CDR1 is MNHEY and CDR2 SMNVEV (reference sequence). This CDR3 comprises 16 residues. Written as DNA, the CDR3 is TGTGCCAGCAGTAGGTCGACAGGGGAGGTCTTCTACGAGCAGTACTTC. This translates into CASSRSTGEVFYEQYF.

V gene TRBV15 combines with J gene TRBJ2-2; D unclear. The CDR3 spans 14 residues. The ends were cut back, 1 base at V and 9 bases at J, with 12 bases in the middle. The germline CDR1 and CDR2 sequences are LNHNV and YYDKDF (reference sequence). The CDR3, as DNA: TGTGCCACCAGCAGAGGGTACGCGGCCCGGGAGCTGTTTTTT. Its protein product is CATSRGYAARELFF.

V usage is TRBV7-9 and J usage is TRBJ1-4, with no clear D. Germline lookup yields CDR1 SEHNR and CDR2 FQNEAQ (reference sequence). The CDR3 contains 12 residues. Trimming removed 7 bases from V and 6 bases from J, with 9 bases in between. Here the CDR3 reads CASNRADEKLFF. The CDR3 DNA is TGTGCCAGCAACCGTGCGGATGAAAAACTGTTTTTT.

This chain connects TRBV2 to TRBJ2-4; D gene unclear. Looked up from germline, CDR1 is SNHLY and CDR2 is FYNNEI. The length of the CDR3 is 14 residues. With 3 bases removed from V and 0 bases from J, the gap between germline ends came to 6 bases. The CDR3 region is CASSDSTAKNIQYF. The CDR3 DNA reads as TGTGCCAGCAGTGACTCGACAGCCAAAAACATTCAGTACTTC.

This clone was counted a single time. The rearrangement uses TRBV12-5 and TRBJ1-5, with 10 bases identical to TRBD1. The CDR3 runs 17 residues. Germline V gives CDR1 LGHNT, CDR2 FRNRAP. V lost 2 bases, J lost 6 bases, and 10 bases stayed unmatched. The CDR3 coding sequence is TGTGCTAGTGGTTTGCAGACCGGGACAGGGGTCGGTCAGCCCCAGCATTTT. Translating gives CASGLQTGTGVGQPQHF.

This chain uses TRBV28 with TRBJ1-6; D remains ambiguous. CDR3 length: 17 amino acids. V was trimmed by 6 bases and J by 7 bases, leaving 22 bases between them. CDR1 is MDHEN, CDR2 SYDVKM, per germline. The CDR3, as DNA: TGTGCCAGCAGCCGTGGAGCCGAGCGGCCGGTCAATTCACCCCTCCACTTT. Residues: CASSRGAERPVNSPLHF.

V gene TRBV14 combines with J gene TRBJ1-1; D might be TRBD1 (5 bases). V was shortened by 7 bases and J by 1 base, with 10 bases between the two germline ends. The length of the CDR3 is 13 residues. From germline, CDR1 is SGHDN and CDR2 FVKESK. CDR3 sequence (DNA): TGTGCCAGCAAGATACAGGCGAACACTGAAGCTTTCTTT. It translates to CASKIQANTEAFF.

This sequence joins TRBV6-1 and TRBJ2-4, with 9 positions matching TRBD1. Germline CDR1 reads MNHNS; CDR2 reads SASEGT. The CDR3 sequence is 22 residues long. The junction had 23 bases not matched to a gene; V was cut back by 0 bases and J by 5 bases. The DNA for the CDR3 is TGTGCCAGCAGTGAAGCGACGGACAGGGGTATGGAAGGGGATTACGAGGAAAACATTCAGTACTTC. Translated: CASSEATDRGMEGDYEENIQYF.

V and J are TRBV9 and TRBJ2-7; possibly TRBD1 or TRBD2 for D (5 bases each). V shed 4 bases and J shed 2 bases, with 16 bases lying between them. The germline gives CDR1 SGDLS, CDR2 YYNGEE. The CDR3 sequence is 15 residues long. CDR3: CASSPGLQPTYEQYF. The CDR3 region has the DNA TGTGCCAGCAGCCCGGGGCTTCAGCCCACCTACGAGCAGTACTTC.

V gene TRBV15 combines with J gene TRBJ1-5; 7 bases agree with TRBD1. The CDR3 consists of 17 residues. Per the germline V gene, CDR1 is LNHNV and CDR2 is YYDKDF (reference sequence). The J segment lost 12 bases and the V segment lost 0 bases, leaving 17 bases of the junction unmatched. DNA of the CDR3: TGTGCCACCAGCAGAGATCGGGACAGCTACCTTAATCAGGTCCAGCATTTT. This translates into CATSRDRDSYLNQVQHF.

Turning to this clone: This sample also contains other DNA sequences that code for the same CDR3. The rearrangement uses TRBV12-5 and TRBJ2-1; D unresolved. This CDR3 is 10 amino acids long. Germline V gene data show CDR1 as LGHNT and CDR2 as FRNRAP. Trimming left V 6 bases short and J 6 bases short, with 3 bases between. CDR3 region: CASGRNEQFF. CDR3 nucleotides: TGTGCTAGTGGGCGCAATGAGCAGTTCTTC.

CDR3 nucleotide sequence: TGCGCCAGCAGCTTCAGAAAGGGACATCAGCCCCAGCATTTT. Translation: CASSFRKGHQPQHF. The gene calls are TRBV5-1 and TRBJ1-5, with D maybe TRBD1 (5 bases). The CDR3 has 14 residues. V was trimmed by 2 bases and J by 5 bases, leaving 11 bases between them. In germline, CDR1 is SGHRS, CDR2 YFSETQ.

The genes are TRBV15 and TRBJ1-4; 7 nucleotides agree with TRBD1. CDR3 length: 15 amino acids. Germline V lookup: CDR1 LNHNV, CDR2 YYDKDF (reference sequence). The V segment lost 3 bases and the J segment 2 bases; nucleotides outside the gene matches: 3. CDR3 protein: CATSSEGATNEKLFF. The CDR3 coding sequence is TGTGCCACCAGCAGTGAGGGGGCGACTAATGAAAAACTGTTTTTT.

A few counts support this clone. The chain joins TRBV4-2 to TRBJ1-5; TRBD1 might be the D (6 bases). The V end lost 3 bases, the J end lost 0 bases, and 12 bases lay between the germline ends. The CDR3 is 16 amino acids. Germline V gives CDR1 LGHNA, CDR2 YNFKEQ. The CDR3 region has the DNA TGTGCCAGCAGCCAGGGGGACATTTATAGCAATCAGCCCCAGCATTTT. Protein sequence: CASSQGDIYSNQPQHF.

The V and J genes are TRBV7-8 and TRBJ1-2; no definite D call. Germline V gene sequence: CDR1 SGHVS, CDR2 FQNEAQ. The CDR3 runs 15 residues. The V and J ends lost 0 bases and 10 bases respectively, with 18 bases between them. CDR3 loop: CASSLANTGSIVYTF. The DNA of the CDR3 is TGTGCCAGCAGCTTAGCCAATACCGGTTCGATCGTCTACACCTTC.